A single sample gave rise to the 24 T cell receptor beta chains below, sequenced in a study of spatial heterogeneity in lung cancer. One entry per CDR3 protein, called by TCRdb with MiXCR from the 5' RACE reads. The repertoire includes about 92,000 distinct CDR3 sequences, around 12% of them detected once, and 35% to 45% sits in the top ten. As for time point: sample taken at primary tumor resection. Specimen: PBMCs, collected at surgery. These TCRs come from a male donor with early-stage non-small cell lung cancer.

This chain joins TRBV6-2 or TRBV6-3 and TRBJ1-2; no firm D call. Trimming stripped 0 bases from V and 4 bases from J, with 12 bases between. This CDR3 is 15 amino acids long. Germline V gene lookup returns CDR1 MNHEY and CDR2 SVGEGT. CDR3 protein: CASSYSSSTPYGYTF. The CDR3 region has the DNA TGTGCCAGCAGTTACTCATCGAGCACTCCCTATGGCTACACCTTC.

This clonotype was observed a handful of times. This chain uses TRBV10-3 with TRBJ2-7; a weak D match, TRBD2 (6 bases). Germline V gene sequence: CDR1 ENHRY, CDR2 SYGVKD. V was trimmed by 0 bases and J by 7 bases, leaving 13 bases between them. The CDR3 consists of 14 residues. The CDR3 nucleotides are TGTGCCATCAGTGAGTCGGGACCCGCGGGGGAGCAGTACTTC. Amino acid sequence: CAISESGPAGEQYF.

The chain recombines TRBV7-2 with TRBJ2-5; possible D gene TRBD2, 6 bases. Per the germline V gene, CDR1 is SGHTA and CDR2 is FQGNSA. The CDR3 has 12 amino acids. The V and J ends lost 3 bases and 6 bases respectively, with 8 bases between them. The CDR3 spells CASSFGGKTQYF. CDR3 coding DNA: TGTGCCAGCAGCTTTGGCGGGAAGACCCAGTACTTC.

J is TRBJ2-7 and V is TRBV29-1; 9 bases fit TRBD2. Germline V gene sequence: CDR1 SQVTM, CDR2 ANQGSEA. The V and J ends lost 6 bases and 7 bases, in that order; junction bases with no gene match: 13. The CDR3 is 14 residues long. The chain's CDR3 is CSVSSGLAREEQYF. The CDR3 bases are TGCAGCGTCAGCTCGGGACTAGCTCGGGAAGAGCAGTACTTC.

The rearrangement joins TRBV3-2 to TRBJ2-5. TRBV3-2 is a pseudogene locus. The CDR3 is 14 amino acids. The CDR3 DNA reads TGTGCCAGCAGCCAAGTTGGGATTCCAGAGACCCAGTACTTC. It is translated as CASSQVGIPETQYF.

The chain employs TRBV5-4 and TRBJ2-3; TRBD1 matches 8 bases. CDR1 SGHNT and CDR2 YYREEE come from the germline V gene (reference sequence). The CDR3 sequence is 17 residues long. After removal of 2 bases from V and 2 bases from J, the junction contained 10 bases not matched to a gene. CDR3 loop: CASSFRTGGSTTDTQYF. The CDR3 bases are TGTGCCAGCAGCTTTAGAACAGGGGGATCGACCACAGATACGCAGTATTTT. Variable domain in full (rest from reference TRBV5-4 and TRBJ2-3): ETGVTQSPTHLIKTRGQQVTLRCSSQSGHNTVSWYQQALGQGPQFIFQYYREEENGRGNFPPRFSGLQFPNYSSELNVNALELDDSALYLCASSFRTGGSTTDTQYFGPGTRLTVL.

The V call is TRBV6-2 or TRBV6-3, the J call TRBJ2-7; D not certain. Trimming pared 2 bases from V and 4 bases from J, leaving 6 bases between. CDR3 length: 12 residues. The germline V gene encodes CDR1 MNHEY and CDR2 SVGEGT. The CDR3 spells CASSYPEYEQYF. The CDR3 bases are TGTGCCAGCAGTTACCCCGAATACGAGCAGTACTTC.

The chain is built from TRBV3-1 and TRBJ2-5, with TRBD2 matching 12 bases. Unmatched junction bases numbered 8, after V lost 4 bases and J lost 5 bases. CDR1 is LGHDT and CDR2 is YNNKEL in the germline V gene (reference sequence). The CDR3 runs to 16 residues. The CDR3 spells CASSLGASGGAETQYF. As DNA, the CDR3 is TGTGCCAGCAGCCTCGGGGCTAGCGGGGGGGCGGAGACCCAGTACTTC.

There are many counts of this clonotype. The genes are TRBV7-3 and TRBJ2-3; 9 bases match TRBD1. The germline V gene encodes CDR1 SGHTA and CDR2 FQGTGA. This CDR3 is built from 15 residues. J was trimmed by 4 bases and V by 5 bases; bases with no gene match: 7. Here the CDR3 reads CASSTDRGGSDTQYF. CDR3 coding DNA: TGTGCCAGCAGCACGGACAGGGGCGGGTCAGATACGCAGTATTTT.

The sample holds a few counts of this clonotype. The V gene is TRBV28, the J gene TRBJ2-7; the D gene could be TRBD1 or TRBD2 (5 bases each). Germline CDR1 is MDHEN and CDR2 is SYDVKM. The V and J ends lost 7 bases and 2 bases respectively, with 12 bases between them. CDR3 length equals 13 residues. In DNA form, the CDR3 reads TGTGCCAGCATAGGGGACCCGGCCTACGAGCAGTACTTC. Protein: CASIGDPAYEQYF.

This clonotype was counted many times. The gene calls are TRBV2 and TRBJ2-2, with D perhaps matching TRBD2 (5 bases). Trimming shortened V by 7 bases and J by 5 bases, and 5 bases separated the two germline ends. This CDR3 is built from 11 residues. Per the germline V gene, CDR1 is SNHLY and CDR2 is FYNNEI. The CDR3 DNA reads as TGTGCCAGCATAGCGACCGGGGAGCTGTTTTTT. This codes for CASIATGELFF.

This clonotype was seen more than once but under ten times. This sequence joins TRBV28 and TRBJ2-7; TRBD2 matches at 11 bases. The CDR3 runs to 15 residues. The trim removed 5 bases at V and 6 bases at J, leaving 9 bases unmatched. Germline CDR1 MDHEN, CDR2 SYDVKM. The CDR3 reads CASSPTSGGRFEQYF. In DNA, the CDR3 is TGTGCCAGCAGTCCTACTAGCGGGGGACGGTTCGAGCAGTACTTC.

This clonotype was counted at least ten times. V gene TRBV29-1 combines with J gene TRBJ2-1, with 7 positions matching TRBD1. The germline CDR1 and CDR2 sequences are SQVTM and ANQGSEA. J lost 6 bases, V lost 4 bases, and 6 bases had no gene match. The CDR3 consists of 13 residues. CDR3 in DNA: TGCAGCGTTGCCGCGACAGGGTTCAATGAGCAGTTCTTC. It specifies CSVAATGFNEQFF.

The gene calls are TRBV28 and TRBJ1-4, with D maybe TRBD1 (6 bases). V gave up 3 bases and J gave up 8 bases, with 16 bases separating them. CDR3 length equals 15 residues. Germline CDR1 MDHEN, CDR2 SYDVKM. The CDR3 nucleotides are TGTGCCAGCAGTTTTCCCCGGGGGGGCAAGGAAAAACTGTTTTTT. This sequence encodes CASSFPRGGKEKLFF.

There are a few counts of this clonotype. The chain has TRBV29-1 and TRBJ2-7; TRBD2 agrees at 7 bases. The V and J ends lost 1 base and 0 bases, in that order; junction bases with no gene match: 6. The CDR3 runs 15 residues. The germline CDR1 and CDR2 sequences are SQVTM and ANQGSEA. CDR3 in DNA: TGCAGCGTTGAAGGGGACGGGGGGACCTCCTACGAGCAGTACTTC. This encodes CSVEGDGGTSYEQYF.

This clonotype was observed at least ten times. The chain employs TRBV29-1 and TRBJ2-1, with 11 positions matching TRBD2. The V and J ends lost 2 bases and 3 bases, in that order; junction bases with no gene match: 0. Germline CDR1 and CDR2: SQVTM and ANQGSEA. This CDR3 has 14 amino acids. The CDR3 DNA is TGCAGCGTTGAAACTAGCGGGGGCTACAATGAGCAGTTCTTC. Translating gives CSVETSGGYNEQFF.

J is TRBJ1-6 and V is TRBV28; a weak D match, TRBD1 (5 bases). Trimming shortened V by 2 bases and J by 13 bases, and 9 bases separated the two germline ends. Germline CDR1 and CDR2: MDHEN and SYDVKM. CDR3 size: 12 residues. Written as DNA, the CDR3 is TGTGCCAGCAGTTTAAGTTCAGGGCCCCTCCACTTT. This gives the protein CASSLSSGPLHF.

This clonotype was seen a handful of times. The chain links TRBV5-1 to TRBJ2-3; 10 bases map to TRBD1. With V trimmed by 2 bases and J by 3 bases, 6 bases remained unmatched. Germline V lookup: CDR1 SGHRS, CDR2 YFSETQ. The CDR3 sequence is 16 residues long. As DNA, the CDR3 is TGCGCCAGCAGCTTCGCCGGGACAGGGGATACAGATACGCAGTATTTT. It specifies CASSFAGTGDTDTQYF. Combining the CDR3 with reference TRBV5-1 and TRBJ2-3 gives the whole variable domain KAGVTQTPRYLIKTRGQQVTLSCSPISGHRSVSWYQQTPGQGLQFLFEYFSETQRNKGNFPGRFSGRQFSNSRSEMNVSTLELGDSALYLCASSFAGTGDTDTQYFGPGTRLTVL.

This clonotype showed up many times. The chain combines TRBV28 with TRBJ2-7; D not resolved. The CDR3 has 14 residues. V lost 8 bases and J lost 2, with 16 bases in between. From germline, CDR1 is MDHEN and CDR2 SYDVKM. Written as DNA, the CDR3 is TGTGCCAGCGTCCCGGCTACCCCAGCCTACGAGCAGTACTTC. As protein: CASVPATPAYEQYF.

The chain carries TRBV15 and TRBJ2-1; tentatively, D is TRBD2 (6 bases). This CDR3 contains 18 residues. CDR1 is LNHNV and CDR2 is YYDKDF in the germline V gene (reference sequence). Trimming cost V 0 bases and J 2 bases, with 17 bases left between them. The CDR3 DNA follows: TGTGCCACCAGCAGAGATTCCCCTCTAGCGCAGACCTACAATGAGCAGTTCTTC. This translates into CATSRDSPLAQTYNEQFF.

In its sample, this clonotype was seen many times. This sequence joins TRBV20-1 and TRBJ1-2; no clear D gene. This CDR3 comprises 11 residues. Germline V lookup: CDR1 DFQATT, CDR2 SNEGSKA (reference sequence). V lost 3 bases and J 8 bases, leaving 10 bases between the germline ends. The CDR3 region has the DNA TGCAGTGCTAGGTACCAGTCGGGCTACACCTTC. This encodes CSARYQSGYTF.

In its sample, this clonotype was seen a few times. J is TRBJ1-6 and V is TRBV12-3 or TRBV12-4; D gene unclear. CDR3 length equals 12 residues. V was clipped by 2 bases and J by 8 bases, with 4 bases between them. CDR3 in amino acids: CASSLRDSPLHF. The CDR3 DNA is TGTGCCAGCAGTTTAAGGGATTCACCCCTCCACTTT.

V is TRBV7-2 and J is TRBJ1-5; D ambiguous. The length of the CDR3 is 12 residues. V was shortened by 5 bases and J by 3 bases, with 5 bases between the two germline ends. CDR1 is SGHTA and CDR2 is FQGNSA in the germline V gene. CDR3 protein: CASSQYNQPQHF. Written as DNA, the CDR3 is TGTGCCAGCAGCCAATACAATCAGCCCCAGCATTTT.

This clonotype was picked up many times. CDR3 in DNA: TGCGCCAGCAACCGCGACGGAGTGAACACTGAAGCTTTCTTT. Its protein product is CASNRDGVNTEAFF. The genes are TRBV5-1 and TRBJ1-1, with unresolved D. V dropped 6 bases and J dropped 0 bases, with 12 bases sitting between them. Germline loops: CDR1 SGHRS, CDR2 YFSETQ. The CDR3 has 14 residues.